This is a list of T cell receptor beta chains from one sample in a study of OX40 agonist ivuxolimab in advanced cancers. Some clones are missing from TCRdb's copy, which holds only in-frame ones; the method was immunoSEQ multiplex PCR. The sample carries around 70,000 clones, around nine tenths recorded once. The sequences come from CD4+ or CD8+ T cells sorted from blood, collected in a trial of the OX40 agonist ivuxolimab. The origin of the receptors is an adult with an advanced solid tumor such as melanoma, head and neck, liver or kidney cancer. Each CDR3 is given with its conserved first and last residue. A D gene is named only where the DNA matches it firmly. Clone size is not always given. Where it is, it says once, few, many or a class for expanded clones.

j_gene: TRBJ2-1
len: 15
abundance: -
d_gene: -
v_gene: TRBV27
CDR3aa: CASSLTPGLVMEQFF
CDR3nt: TGTGCCAGCAGTTTAACTCCAGGATTGGTCATGGAGCAGTTCTTC

j_gene: TRBJ2-5
len: 15
abundance: -
d_gene: TRBD2
v_gene: TRBV30
CDR3aa: CAWSVGAGGAETQYF
CDR3nt: TGTGCCTGGAGTGTAGGAGCGGGGGGGGCGGAGACCCAGTACTTC

j_gene: TRBJ2-7
len: 14
abundance: -
d_gene: -
v_gene: TRBV27
CDR3aa: CASSLVGGNRVQYF
CDR3nt: TGTGCCAGCAGCCTCGTAGGGGGGAACAGGGTCCAGTACTTC

j_gene: TRBJ2-1
len: 15
abundance: -
d_gene: TRBD2
v_gene: TRBV5-4
CDR3aa: CASSLGLAVDNEQFF
CDR3nt: TGTGCCAGCAGCTTAGGACTAGCGGTTGATAATGAGCAGTTCTTC

j_gene: TRBJ1-1
len: 16
abundance: -
d_gene: -
v_gene: TRBV15
CDR3aa: CATSSDSGHLNTEAFF
CDR3nt: TGTGCCACCAGCAGCGACTCCGGACACCTGAACACTGAAGCTTTCTTT

j_gene: TRBJ1-2
len: 18
abundance: medium-sized
d_gene: TRBD1
v_gene: TRBV11-2
CDR3aa: CASSPDPAGGNRGYGYTF
CDR3nt: TGTGCCAGCAGCCCCGATCCTGCAGGGGGCAATCGGGGCTATGGCTACACCTTC

j_gene: TRBJ2-1
len: 13
abundance: -
d_gene: -
v_gene: TRBV28
CDR3aa: CASSLPAEGEQFF
CDR3nt: TGTGCCAGCAGTTTGCCGGCCGAGGGTGAGCAGTTCTTC

j_gene: TRBJ2-3
len: 11
abundance: -
d_gene: -
v_gene: TRBV11-2
CDR3aa: CASSWVDTQYF
CDR3nt: TGTGCCAGCAGCTGGGTGGATACGCAGTATTTT

j_gene: TRBJ2-2
len: 13
abundance: -
d_gene: TRBD2
v_gene: TRBV7-9
CDR3aa: CASTGLGTGELFF
CDR3nt: TGTGCCAGCACGGGACTAGGCACCGGGGAGCTGTTTTTT

j_gene: TRBJ2-5
len: 11
abundance: -
d_gene: -
v_gene: TRBV13
CDR3aa: CASSDDRIKYF
CDR3nt: TGTGCCAGCAGCGACGACAGGATTAAGTACTTC

j_gene: TRBJ1-1
len: 15
abundance: -
d_gene: -
v_gene: TRBV19
CDR3aa: CASSILDGGNTEAFF
CDR3nt: TGTGCCAGTAGTATCTTAGACGGGGGGAACACTGAAGCTTTCTTT

j_gene: TRBJ2-3
len: 13
abundance: -
d_gene: TRBD1
v_gene: TRBV2
CDR3aa: CATLGQGGDTQYF
CDR3nt: TGTGCCACCCTAGGACAGGGCGGAGATACGCAGTATTTT

j_gene: TRBJ2-5
len: 15
abundance: -
d_gene: TRBD1
v_gene: TRBV4-3
CDR3aa: CASSQDGQGEETQYF
CDR3nt: TGCGCCAGCAGCCAAGATGGGCAGGGGGAGGAGACCCAGTACTTC

j_gene: TRBJ2-3
len: 16
abundance: -
d_gene: TRBD2
v_gene: TRBV4-3
CDR3aa: CASSHSTNYYGRGEYF
CDR3nt: TGCGCCAGCAGCCATAGTACCAATTACTACGGCCGGGGGGAGTATTTT

j_gene: TRBJ2-2
len: 16
abundance: once
d_gene: -
v_gene: TRBV7-8
CDR3aa: CASSPGFETNTGELFF
CDR3nt: TGTGCCAGCAGCCCAGGCTTCGAAACAAACACCGGGGAGCTGTTTTTT

j_gene: TRBJ2-5
len: 16
abundance: -
d_gene: TRBD2
v_gene: TRBV7-2
CDR3aa: CASSHPGLAREETQYF
CDR3nt: TGTGCCAGCAGCCATCCGGGACTAGCGAGAGAAGAGACCCAGTACTTC

j_gene: TRBJ1-1
len: 15
abundance: -
d_gene: TRBD1
v_gene: TRBV7-6
CDR3aa: CASSLGRGGNTEAFF
CDR3nt: TGTGCCAGCAGCTTGGGCAGGGGGGGAAACACTGAAGCTTTCTTT

j_gene: TRBJ1-1
len: 13
abundance: -
d_gene: -
v_gene: TRBV27
CDR3aa: CASSLSATGQAFF
CDR3nt: TGTGCCAGCAGTTTATCAGCGACAGGTCAAGCTTTCTTT

j_gene: TRBJ2-7
len: 12
abundance: -
d_gene: -
v_gene: TRBV21-1
CDR3aa: CASTPRRYEQYF
CDR3nt: TGTGCCAGCACCCCCCGGCGCTACGAGCAGTACTTC

j_gene: TRBJ1-1
len: 15
abundance: -
d_gene: -
v_gene: TRBV4-3
CDR3aa: CASSQDPAEWTEAFF
CDR3nt: TGCGCCAGCAGCCAAGATCCGGCGGAATGGACTGAAGCTTTCTTT

j_gene: TRBJ2-1
len: 15
abundance: once
d_gene: TRBD1
v_gene: TRBV4-1
CDR3aa: CASSSPGQLHNEQFF
CDR3nt: TGCGCCAGCAGCTCGCCGGGACAGTTGCACAATGAGCAGTTCTTC

j_gene: TRBJ2-7
len: 17
abundance: -
d_gene: -
v_gene: TRBV5-8
CDR3aa: CASNPGRGDSYSYEQYF
CDR3nt: TGTGCCAGCAACCCTGGCCGCGGGGACTCCTACTCCTACGAGCAGTACTTC

j_gene: TRBJ2-1
len: 17
abundance: -
d_gene: TRBD1
v_gene: TRBV5-1
CDR3aa: CASSPWYAKQGLDEQFF
CDR3nt: TGCGCCAGCAGCCCGTGGTATGCTAAACAGGGGTTGGATGAGCAGTTCTTC

j_gene: TRBJ1-6
len: 17
abundance: -
d_gene: -
v_gene: TRBV7-7
CDR3aa: CASSRSGESSYNSPLHF
CDR3nt: TGTGCTAGCAGCCGGAGTGGCGAGAGCTCCTATAATTCACCCCTCCACTTT

j_gene: TRBJ1-2
len: 13
abundance: few
d_gene: -
v_gene: TRBV19
CDR3aa: CASMPDGDYGYTF
CDR3nt: TGTGCCAGTATGCCCGATGGGGACTATGGCTACACCTTC

j_gene: TRBJ2-7
len: 16
abundance: -
d_gene: TRBD1
v_gene: TRBV27
CDR3aa: CASSELPGQGAHEQYF
CDR3nt: TGTGCCAGCAGTGAACTACCGGGACAGGGGGCCCACGAGCAGTACTTC

j_gene: TRBJ1-3
len: 15
abundance: -
d_gene: -
v_gene: TRBV14
CDR3aa: CASSQDPTSGNTIYF
CDR3nt: TGTGCCAGCAGCCAAGATCCAACCTCCGGAAACACCATATATTTT